This TCR beta chain was documented in a study of cytomegalovirus exposure and HLA in healthy donors. Worth noting for this clone: Its antigen is unidentified.

General study points: In presence/absence analyses, roughly uniform sequencing depth across donors was assumed. Donor immune exposure was known only as CMV serostatus. The authors later found HLA-associated TCR beta chains more clonally expanded than equally common others. Evidence from a later analysis indicated that most CMV-associated TCR beta chains looked HLA-restricted.

Between the trimmed V and J ends, which lost 0 bases and 3 bases, there was a span of 13 bases. This CDR3 is 15 amino acids long. CDR1 SGDLS and CDR2 YYNGEE come from the germline V gene. Primers included in the PCR were 60 Vbeta and 13 Jbeta primers. TCRdb's copy holds only in-frame clones and misses some; the assay was immunoSEQ multiplex PCR. The sample yields around 110,000 clones, about 76% seen once. The sequencing sample was made of PBMCs. This chain links TRBV9 with TRBJ2-7, with D unresolved. The clonotype originates from a man aged 30 to 39 in good health and CMV-seropositive. CDR3 bases: TGTGCCAGCAGCGTAGGGTGGCAGCGCTTCTACGAGCAGTACTTC. Protein: CASSVGWQRFYEQYF. Drawing the rest from reference TRBV9 and TRBJ2-7, the complete variable domain is DSGVTQTPKHLITATGQRVTLRCSPRSGDLSVYWYQQSLDQGLQFLIQYYNGEERAKGNILERFSAQQFPDLHSELNLSSLELGDSALYFCASSVGWQRFYEQYFGPGTRLTVT.